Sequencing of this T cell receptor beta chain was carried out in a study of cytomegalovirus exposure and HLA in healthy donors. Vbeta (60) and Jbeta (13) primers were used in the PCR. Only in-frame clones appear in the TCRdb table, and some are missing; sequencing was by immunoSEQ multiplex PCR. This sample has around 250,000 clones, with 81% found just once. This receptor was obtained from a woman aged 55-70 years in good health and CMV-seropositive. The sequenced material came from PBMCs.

CDR3 DNA sequence: TGTGCCAGCAGTCCCCGGGAAGGCTCCTACAATGAGCAGTTCTTC. Residues: CASSPREGSYNEQFF. The chain has TRBV6-5 and TRBJ2-1, with a weak D call TRBD2 (5 bases). The CDR3 extends over 15 amino acids. Per germline, CDR1 MNHEY and CDR2 SVGAGI. V lost 5 bases and J lost 0, with 11 bases in between.